This entry features one T cell receptor beta chain sequence. Each donor was a healthy Caucasian individual from Russia, aged roughly 6 to 100. PBMCs, at least 7 million per sample, were isolated. This specimen belongs to a study of blood T cells in healthy people across ages. Study at large: Template switching picked up about one barcoded beta molecule for each two T cells.

For the second PCR, which ran for 7 to 11 cycles, a sample-barcoded 5' primer and a J-beta primer mix were used. Each sample provided no less than 3 million CDR3-containing paired-end reads. MiXCR was run by TCRdb on the 5' RACE reads, yielding one entry per CDR3 protein. The table shows 580,000 or so distinct CDR3 sequences, with roughly 43% occurring only once. The length of the CDR3 is 16 residues. The germline CDR1 and CDR2 sequences are LGHNA and YSLEER. V was shortened by 0 bases and J by 0 bases, with 11 bases between the two germline ends. V is TRBV4-3 and J is TRBJ1-2; the D is unclear. Sequenced sample: blood. This TCR was recovered from an older man in good health. The CDR3 coding sequence is TGCGCCAGCAGCCAAGATACGGGTTATACTAACTATGGCTACACCTTC. Amino acid sequence: CASSQDTGYTNYGYTF.